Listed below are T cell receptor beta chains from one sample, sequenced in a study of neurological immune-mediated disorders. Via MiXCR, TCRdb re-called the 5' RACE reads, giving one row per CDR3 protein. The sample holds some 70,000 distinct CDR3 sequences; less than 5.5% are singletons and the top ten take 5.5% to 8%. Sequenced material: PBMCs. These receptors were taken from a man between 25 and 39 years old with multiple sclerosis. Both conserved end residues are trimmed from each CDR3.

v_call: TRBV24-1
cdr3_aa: ATSDPNVLGEQF

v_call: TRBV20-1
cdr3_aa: SARDRRLAGADTQY

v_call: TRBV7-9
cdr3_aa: ASTPSGVEQTQY

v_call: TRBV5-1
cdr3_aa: ASSAHRVHGYT

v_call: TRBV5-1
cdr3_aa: ASSLGTRTAF

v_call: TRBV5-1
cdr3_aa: ASSLGTANYGYT

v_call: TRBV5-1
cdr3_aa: ASSEGQGAGQPQH

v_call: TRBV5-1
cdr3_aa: ASSGGQGNTEAF

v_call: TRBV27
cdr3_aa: ASSPRLARRETQY

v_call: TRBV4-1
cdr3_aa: ASSPGQAFDYGYT

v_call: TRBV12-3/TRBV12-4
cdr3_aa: ASPRETGLNTEAF

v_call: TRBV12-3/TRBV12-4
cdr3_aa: ASTAPGGETVNGYT

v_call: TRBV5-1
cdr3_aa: ASTVRPQNTEAF

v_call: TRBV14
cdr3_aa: ASSRNPETVQETQY

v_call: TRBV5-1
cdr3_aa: ASTLGQLDDIQY

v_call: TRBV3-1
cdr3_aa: ASRQAHEQF

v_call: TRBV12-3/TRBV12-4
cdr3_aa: ASSLWGSGNTIY

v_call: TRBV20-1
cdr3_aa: SGWWAVNQPQH

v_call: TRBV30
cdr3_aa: AWSVVKEDNEQF

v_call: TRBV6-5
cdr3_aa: ASSTGSQPQH

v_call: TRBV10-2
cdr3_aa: ASSESPSNTLH

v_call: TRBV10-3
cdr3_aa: AISESSVGSWGGETQY

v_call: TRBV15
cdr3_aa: ATSRGLSSPRRAF

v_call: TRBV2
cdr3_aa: ASTEIRGNTEAF

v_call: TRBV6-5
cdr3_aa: ASSFGTIQNTGELF

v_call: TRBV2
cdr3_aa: AFAERGNTEAF

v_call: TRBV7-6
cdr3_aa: ASRGLEGSGTEAF

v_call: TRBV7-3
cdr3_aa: ASSREGGGGYT

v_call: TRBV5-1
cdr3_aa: ASSNNGPTAEEKLF

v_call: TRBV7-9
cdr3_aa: ASSLIGGGANEKLF

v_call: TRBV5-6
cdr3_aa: ASRHDRAGQPQH

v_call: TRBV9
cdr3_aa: ASSAGGFSSYNEQF

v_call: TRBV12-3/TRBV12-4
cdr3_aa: ASSLLGYGYT

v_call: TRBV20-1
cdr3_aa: SARRQGGETQY

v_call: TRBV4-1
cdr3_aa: ASSLDSRGETQY

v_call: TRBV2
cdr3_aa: ASSGGTGGEQY

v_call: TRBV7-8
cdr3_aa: ASSLDGTYYGYT

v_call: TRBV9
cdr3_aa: ASSVDRSSTDTQY

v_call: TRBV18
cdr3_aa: ASSPRRGENTEAF

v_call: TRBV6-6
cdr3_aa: ASSYDYGYT

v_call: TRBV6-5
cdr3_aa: ASSPYRSAYYGYT

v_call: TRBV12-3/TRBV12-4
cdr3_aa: ASSSPGQGGGELF